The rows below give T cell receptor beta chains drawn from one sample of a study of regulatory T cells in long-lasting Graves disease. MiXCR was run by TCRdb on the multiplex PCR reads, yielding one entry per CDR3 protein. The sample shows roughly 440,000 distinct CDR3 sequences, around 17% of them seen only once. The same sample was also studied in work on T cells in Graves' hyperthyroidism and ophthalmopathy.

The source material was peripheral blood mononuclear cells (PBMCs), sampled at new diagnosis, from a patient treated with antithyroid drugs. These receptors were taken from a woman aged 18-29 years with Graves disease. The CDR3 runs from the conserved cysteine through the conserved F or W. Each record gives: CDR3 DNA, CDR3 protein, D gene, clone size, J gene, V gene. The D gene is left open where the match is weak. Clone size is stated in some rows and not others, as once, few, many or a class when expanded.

TGTGCCACCAGTGATTGGGGCAGGCCCGGGGAGCTGTTTTTT	CATSDWGRPGELFF	-	-	TRBJ2-2	TRBV24-1
TGTGCCAGCCGCAAACGTAGCGGGGGGGAGCGCGATACGCAGTATTTT	CASRKRSGGERDTQYF	TRBD2	once	TRBJ2-3	TRBV7-9
TGTGCTAGCAGCTTAATTGCGGGAGGAGCGGGTTACAATGAGCAGTTCTTC	CASSLIAGGAGYNEQFF	TRBD2	few	TRBJ2-1	TRBV7-7
TGTGCCAGTAACGGCGGGAAGACCTACGAGCAGTACTTC	CASNGGKTYEQYF	-	many	TRBJ2-7	TRBV19
TGTGCCAGCAGTGAAGCGGACAGGGGTGGTTTGACGGAAAAACTGTTTTTT	CASSEADRGGLTEKLFF	TRBD1	-	TRBJ1-4	TRBV6-2/TRBV6-3
TGTGCCAGCAGGGTAACAACAGGGGGCGGAGAGACCCAGTACTTC	CASRVTTGGGETQYF	TRBD1	few	TRBJ2-5	TRBV5-5
TGTGCCAGCAGTTATACAGGGACAGGCTATGGCTACACCTTC	CASSYTGTGYGYTF	TRBD1	-	TRBJ1-2	TRBV6-2/TRBV6-3
TGTGCCAGCAGCCGCCGACAGGGGTTGTGGAATGAGCAGTTCTTC	CASSRRQGLWNEQFF	TRBD1	many	TRBJ2-1	TRBV13
TGTGCCAGCAGCCGGGACAGGGGGCGCAGTGAAAAACTGTTTTTT	CASSRDRGRSEKLFF	TRBD1	many	TRBJ1-4	TRBV12-3/TRBV12-4
TGTGCCAGCAGCGAGGGTAGCGGGAGTGCGACAGATACGCAGTATTTT	CASSEGSGSATDTQYF	TRBD2	-	TRBJ2-3	TRBV9
TGCGCCACAGGCGGTAGGACGGCGAACACTGAAGCTTTCTTT	CATGGRTANTEAFF	-	many	TRBJ1-1	TRBV4-1
TGTGCCAGCAGACGATTTTCTAGCGGGAGCCTAAACTACAATGAGCAGTTCTTC	CASRRFSSGSLNYNEQFF	TRBD2	few	TRBJ2-1	TRBV7-9
TGTGCCAGCAGTGGACAGTCCTCCTACGAGCAGTACTTC	CASSGQSSYEQYF	-	many	TRBJ2-7	TRBV6-2/TRBV6-3
TGTGCCAGCGGGCGGTTAGATTCACCCCTCCACTTT	CASGRLDSPLHF	-	-	TRBJ1-6	TRBV7-9
TGTGCCACGGGACCTCGGAACACCGGGGAGCTGTTTTTT	CATGPRNTGELFF	-	-	TRBJ2-2	TRBV25-1
TGTGCCAGCGGCGGGGCCTACGAGCAGTACTTC	CASGGAYEQYF	-	many	TRBJ2-7	TRBV2
TGTGCCATCACCGAGGACAGGGGGTTTGGATATGACACTGAAGCTTTCTTT	CAITEDRGFGYDTEAFF	TRBD1	few	TRBJ1-1	TRBV10-3
TGTGCCTGGAGTGAATTGGATGAGCAGTTCTTC	CAWSELDEQFF	-	-	TRBJ2-1	TRBV30
TGTGCCATCAGTGACCCCCTAGCGGTCCGCCAGTTTGAGTACGAGCAGTACTTC	CAISDPLAVRQFEYEQYF	TRBD2	-	TRBJ2-7	TRBV10-3
TGTGCCAGCAGTGACGGGAACTATGGCTACACCTTC	CASSDGNYGYTF	-	many	TRBJ1-2	TRBV2
TGTGCCACCGGACGGGGGAGAGGCAATTCACCCCTCCACTTT	CATGRGRGNSPLHF	-	-	TRBJ1-6	TRBV6-1
TGCAGCGTTCACAGGGGGGGCAATGAGCAGTTCTTC	CSVHRGGNEQFF	-	many	TRBJ2-1	TRBV29-1
TGTGCCAGCAGCCAAGGGACAGGGGCCCGAGAGACCCAGTACTTC	CASSQGTGARETQYF	TRBD1	-	TRBJ2-5	TRBV4-2
TGCGCCAGCAGCTTAGGCCAGAATCTCTACGAGCAGTGCTTC	CASSLGQNLYEQCF	-	-	TRBJ2-7	TRBV5-1
TGCAGTGCTACACAGGGTGTGGATCAGCCCCAGCATTTT	CSATQGVDQPQHF	-	few	TRBJ1-5	TRBV20-1
TGTGCCAGCAGCTTACTAAATAGCGGGAGGGGTCGCGAGCAGTACTTC	CASSLLNSGRGREQYF	TRBD2	-	TRBJ2-7	TRBV13
TGCGCCAGCAGCGATGTGGGGACTGAAGCTTTCTTT	CASSDVGTEAFF	-	-	TRBJ1-1	TRBV4-3
TGTGCCGCGGCCGGGACAGGGGCGGCAGATACGCAGTATTTT	CAAAGTGAADTQYF	TRBD1	many	TRBJ2-3	TRBV28
TGTGCCAGCAGCCTGACAGGAACCACTGAAGCTTTCTTT	CASSLTGTTEAFF	-	few	TRBJ1-1	TRBV14
TGTGCCAGCCGGCTCGCAGGGGGCTCCTATAATTCACCCCTCCACTTT	CASRLAGGSYNSPLHF	TRBD1	many	TRBJ1-6	TRBV2
TGTGCCAGCAGTTTATCCCCACCCCGGCCAGATACGCAGTATTTT	CASSLSPPRPDTQYF	-	-	TRBJ2-3	TRBV28
TGTGCCAGCAGTTTAATTCGATCAGTGGGGCTCAGAACCTACGAGCAGTACTTC	CASSLIRSVGLRTYEQYF	-	many	TRBJ2-7	TRBV28
TGTGCCAGCACCGAACAGGGGGCGGGCACAGATACGCAGTATTTT	CASTEQGAGTDTQYF	TRBD1	few	TRBJ2-3	TRBV25-1
TGTGCCACAGGGGGTTACACAGATACGCAGTATTTT	CATGGYTDTQYF	TRBD1	few	TRBJ2-3	TRBV12-3/TRBV12-4
TGTGCCAGCAGCTTAGGTTTGCGGGAGGGCTACGAGCAGTACTTC	CASSLGLREGYEQYF	TRBD2	few	TRBJ2-7	TRBV7-2
TGTGCCAGCAGCTCACCAGAGTCCACTGAAGCTTTCTTT	CASSSPESTEAFF	-	many	TRBJ1-1	TRBV7-9
TGTGCCAGCACTTTAGCGGCGGGAACCGGGGAGCTGTTTTTT	CASTLAAGTGELFF	-	-	TRBJ2-2	TRBV28
TGCGCCAGCAGCTTGATTGGGGCACATTCTTCTAACACTGAAGCTTTCTTT	CASSLIGAHSSNTEAFF	-	-	TRBJ1-1	TRBV5-1
TGTGCCAGCAGCGGGGGCGGGCGAGGCGTGAGCTCCTACGAGCAGTACTTC	CASSGGGRGVSSYEQYF	-	many	TRBJ2-7	TRBV2
TGTGCCAGCAGCCCTCAGACAGGATTGAACACTGAAGCTTTCTTT	CASSPQTGLNTEAFF	-	many	TRBJ1-1	TRBV7-8